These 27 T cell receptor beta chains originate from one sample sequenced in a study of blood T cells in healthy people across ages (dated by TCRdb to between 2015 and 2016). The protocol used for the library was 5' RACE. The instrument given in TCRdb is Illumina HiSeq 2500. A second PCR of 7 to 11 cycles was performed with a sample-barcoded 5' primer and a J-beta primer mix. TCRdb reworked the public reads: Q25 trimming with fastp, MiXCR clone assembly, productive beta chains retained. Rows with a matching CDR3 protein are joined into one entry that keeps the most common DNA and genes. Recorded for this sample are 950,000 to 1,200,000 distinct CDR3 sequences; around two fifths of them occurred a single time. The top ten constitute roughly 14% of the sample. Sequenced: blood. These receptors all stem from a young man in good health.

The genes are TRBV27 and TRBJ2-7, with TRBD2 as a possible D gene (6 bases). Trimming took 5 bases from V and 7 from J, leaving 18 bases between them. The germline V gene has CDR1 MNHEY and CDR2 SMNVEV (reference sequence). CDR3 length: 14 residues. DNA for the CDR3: TGTGCCAGCAGTGGTAGCGGCCTATACAATGAGCAGTACTTC. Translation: CASSGSGLYNEQYF.

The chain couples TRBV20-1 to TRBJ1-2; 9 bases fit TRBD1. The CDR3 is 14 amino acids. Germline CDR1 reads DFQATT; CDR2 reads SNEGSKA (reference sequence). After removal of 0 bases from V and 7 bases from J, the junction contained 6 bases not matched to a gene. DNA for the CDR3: TGCAGTGCTAGAGATAACAGGGGGCCTCGTGGCTACACCTTC. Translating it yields CSARDNRGPRGYTF.

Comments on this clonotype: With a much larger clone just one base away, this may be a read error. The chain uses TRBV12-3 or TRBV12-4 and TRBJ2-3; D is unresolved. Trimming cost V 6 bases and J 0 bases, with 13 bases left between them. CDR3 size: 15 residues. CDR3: CASRLQDPSTDTQYF. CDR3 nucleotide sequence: TGTGCCAGCAGACTCCAGGACCCAAGCACAGATACGCAGTATTTT.

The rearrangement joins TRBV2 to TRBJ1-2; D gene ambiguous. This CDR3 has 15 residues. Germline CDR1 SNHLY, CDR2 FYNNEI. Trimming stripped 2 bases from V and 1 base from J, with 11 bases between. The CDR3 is CASSELVRGNYGYTF. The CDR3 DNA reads TGTGCCAGCAGTGAATTAGTTCGGGGTAACTATGGCTACACCTTC.

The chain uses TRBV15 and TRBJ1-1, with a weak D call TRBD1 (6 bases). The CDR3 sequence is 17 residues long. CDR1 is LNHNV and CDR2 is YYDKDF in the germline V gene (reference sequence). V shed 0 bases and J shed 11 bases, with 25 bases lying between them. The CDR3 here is CATSRDFPGAPGIGAFF. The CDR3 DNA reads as TGTGCCACCAGCAGAGATTTTCCGGGGGCGCCGGGAATAGGGGCTTTCTTT.

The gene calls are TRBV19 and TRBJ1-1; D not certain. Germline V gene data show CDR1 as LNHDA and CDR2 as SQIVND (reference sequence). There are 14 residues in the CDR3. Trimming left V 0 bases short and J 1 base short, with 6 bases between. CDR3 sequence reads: CASSIDHRNTEAFF. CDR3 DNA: TGTGCCAGTAGTATAGATCACAGGAACACTGAAGCTTTCTTT. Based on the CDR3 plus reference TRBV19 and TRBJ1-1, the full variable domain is DGGITQSPKYLFRKEGQNVTLSCEQNLNHDAMYWYRQDPGQGLRLIYYSQIVNDFQKGDIAEGYSVSREKKESFPLTVTSAQKNPTAFYLCASSIDHRNTEAFFGQGTRLTVV.

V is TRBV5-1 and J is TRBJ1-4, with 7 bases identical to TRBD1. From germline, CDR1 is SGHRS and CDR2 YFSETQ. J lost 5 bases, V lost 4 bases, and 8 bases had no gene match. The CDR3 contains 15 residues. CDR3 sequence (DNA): TGCGCCAGCAGCCCCACAGGGGCCCTAAATGAAAAACTGTTTTTT. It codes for CASSPTGALNEKLFF.

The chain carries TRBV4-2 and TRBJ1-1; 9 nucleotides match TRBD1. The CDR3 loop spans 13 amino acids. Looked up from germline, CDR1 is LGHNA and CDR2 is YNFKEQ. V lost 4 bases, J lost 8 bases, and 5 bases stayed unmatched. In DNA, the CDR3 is TGTGCCAGCAGCCGGTCAGGACAGGGGGAAGCTTTCTTT. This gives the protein CASSRSGQGEAFF.

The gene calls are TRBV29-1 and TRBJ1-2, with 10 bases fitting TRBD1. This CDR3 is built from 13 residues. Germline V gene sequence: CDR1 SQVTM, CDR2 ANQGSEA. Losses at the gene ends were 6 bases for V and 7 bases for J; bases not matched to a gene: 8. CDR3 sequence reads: CSVPGTGDRGYTF. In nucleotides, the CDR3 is TGCAGCGTACCTGGGACAGGGGATCGTGGCTACACCTTC.

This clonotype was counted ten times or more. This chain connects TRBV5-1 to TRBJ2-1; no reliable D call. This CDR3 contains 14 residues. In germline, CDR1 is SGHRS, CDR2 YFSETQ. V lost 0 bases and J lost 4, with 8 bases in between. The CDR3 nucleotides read TGCGCCAGCAGCTTGGCTCAGGTTTACAATGAGCAGTTCTTC. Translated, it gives CASSLAQVYNEQFF.

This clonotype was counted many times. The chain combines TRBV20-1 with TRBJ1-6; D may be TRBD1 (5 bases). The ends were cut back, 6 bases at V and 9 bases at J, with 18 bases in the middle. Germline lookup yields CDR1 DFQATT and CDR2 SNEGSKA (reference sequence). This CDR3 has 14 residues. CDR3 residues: CSAPPGTGVSPLHF. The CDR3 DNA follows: TGCAGTGCGCCCCCCGGAACGGGGGTTTCACCCCTCCACTTT.

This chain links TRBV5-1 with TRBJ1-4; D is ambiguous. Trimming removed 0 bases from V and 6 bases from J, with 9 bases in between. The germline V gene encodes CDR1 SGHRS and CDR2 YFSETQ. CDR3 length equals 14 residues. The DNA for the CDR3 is TGCGCCAGCAGCTTGGCCAGGCCTGATGAAAAACTGTTTTTT. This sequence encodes CASSLARPDEKLFF.

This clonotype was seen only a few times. CDR3 amino acids: CSAPRTGLYNEQFF. The CDR3 DNA reads TGCAGTGCTCCTCGGACAGGGCTATACAATGAGCAGTTCTTC. The chain joins TRBV20-1 to TRBJ2-1, with 8 positions matching TRBD1. Germline CDR1 reads DFQATT; CDR2 reads SNEGSKA (reference sequence). CDR3 length: 14 amino acids. V gave up 5 bases and J gave up 4 bases; unmatched junction bases: 7.

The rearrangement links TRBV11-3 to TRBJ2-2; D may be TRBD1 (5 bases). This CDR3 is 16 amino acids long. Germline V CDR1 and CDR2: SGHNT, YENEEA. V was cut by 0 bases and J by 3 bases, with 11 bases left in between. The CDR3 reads CASSLDRVGDTGELFF. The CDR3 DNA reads TGTGCCAGCAGCTTAGACAGGGTAGGAGACACCGGGGAGCTGTTTTTT.

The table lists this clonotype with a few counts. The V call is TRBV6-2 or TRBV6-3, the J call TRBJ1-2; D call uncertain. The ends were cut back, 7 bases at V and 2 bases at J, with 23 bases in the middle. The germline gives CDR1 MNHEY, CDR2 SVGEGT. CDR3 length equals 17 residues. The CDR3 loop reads CASTFLPDNLPNYGYTF. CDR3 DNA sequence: TGTGCCAGCACCTTCCTTCCCGACAATCTACCAAACTATGGCTACACCTTC.

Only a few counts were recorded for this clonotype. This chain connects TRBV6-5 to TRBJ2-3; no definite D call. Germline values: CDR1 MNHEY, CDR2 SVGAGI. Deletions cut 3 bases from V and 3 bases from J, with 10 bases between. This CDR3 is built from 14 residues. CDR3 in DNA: TGTGCCAGCAGTTATTCTAGTAAGACAGATACGCAGTATTTT. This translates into CASSYSSKTDTQYF.

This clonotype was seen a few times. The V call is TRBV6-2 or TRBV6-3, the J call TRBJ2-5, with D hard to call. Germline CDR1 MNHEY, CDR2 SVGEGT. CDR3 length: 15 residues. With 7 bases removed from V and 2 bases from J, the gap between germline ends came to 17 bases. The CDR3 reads CASNLYSIKQETQYF. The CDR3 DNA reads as TGTGCCAGCAACCTTTACTCGATTAAGCAAGAGACCCAGTACTTC.

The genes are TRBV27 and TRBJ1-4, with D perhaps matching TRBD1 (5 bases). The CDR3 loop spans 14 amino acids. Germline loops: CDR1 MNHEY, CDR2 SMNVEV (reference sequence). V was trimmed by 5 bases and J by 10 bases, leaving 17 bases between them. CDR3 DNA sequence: TGTGCCAGCAGTCCAGTGACGGCGGGGGGAAAACTGTTTTTT. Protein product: CASSPVTAGGKLFF.

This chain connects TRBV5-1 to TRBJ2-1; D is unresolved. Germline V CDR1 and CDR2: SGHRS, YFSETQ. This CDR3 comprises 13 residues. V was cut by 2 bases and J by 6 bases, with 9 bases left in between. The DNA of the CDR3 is TGCGCCAGCAGCTTACCATCTGTCAATGAGCAGTTCTTC. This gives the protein CASSLPSVNEQFF.

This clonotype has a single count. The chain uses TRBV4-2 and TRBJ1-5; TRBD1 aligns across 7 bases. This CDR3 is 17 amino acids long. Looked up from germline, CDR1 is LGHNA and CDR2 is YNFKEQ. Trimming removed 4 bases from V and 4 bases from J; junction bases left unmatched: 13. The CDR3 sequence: CASSPFVGQSDNQPQHF. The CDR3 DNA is TGTGCCAGCAGCCCGTTTGTGGGACAGTCAGATAATCAGCCCCAGCATTTT.

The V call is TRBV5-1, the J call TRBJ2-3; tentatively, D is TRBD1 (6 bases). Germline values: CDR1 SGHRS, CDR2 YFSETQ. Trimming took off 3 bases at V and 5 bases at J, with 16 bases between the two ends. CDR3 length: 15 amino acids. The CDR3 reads CASSWLTSGEDTQYF. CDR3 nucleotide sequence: TGCGCCAGCAGCTGGCTGACCTCAGGGGAAGATACGCAGTATTTT.

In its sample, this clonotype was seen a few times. The CDR3 DNA reads as TGTGCCATCAGTGATGGATTCGATGGCTACACCTTC. This codes for CAISDGFDGYTF. V and J are TRBV10-3 and TRBJ1-2; D is uncertain. V was trimmed by 3 bases and J by 6 bases, leaving 8 bases between them. The CDR3 sequence is 12 residues long. Germline assignment: CDR1 ENHRY and CDR2 SYGVKD.

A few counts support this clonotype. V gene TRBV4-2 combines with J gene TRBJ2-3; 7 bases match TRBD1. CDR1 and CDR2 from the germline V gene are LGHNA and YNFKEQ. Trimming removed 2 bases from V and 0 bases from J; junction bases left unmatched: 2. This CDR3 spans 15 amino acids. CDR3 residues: CASSQPDRSTDTQYF. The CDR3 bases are TGTGCCAGCAGCCAACCGGACAGGAGCACAGATACGCAGTATTTT.

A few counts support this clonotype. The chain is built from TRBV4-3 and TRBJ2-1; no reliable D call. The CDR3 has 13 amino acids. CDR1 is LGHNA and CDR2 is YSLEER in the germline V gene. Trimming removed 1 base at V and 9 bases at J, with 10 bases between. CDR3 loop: CASSQGGKGEQFF. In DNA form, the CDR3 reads TGCGCCAGCAGCCAAGGGGGTAAGGGTGAGCAGTTCTTC.

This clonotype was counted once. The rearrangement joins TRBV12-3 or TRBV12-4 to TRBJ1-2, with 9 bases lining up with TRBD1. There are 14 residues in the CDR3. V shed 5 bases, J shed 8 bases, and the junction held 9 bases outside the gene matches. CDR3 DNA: TGTGCCAGCAGTCGGACAGGGGTTGGTAGGGGCTACACCTTC. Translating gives CASSRTGVGRGYTF.

CDR3 in DNA: TGCAGTGCTAGGTCAGGGGGCGGTAGCACTGAAGCTTTCTTT. This encodes CSARSGGGSTEAFF. The chain couples TRBV20-1 to TRBJ1-1; 8 nucleotides agree with TRBD1. After removal of 3 bases from V and 4 bases from J, the junction contained 7 bases not matched to a gene. The germline V gene encodes CDR1 DFQATT and CDR2 SNEGSKA (reference sequence). This CDR3 comprises 14 residues.

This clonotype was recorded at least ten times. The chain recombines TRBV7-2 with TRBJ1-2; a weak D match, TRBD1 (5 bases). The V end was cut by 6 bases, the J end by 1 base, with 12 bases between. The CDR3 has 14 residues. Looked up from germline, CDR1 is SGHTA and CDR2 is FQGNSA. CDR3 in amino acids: CASSTGTLNYGYTF. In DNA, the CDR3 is TGTGCCAGCAGTACCGGGACCCTTAACTATGGCTACACCTTC.